This is a list of T cell receptor beta chains from one sample in a study of shared clonotypes between healthy human individuals. Generated by immunoSEQ multiplex PCR, the TCRdb table keeps only in-frame clones and is missing some. The repertoire has about 460,000 clones, roughly 80% of them found once; the top ten carry more than 10%. The sequenced sample was PBMCs. The receptor source for this set is a middle-aged woman in good health. Some clones in this sample may be carry-over from other donors' samples. CDR3s include the opening cysteine and the closing phenylalanine or tryptophan. A D gene is named only where the DNA matches it firmly. Part of the rows lack a size; the others show once, few, many or a class for expanded clones.

V gene	D gene	J gene	clone size	CDR3 DNA	CDR3 protein
TRBV4-2	TRBD2	TRBJ2-1	NA	TGTGCCAGCAGCCAAGCCTGGACTAGCGGGAGTGAGCAGTTCTTC	CASSQAWTSGSEQFF
TRBV9	TRBD1	TRBJ1-2	NA	TGTGCCAGCAGCGCGTCGGACAGGGGCCTTAACTATGGCTACACCTTC	CASSASDRGLNYGYTF
TRBV4-1	TRBD1	TRBJ1-5	NA	TGCGCCAGCAGCCAAGAAATCCAGGGGGGTCAGCCCCAGCATTTT	CASSQEIQGGQPQHF
TRBV19	TRBD2	TRBJ2-7	NA	TGCGCCAGTAGTACGGGAGGACTAGCGGGAGGGTACGAGCAGTACTTC	CASSTGGLAGGYEQYF
TRBV14	TRBD2	TRBJ2-1	NA	TGTGCCAGCAGCCAAGATCGACCGGGACTAGCGGGTAATGAGCAGTTCTTC	CASSQDRPGLAGNEQFF
TRBV7-8	TRBD2	TRBJ2-7	NA	TGTGCCAGCAGCTTAGACGGACTAGCATGGGGCGAGCAGTACTTC	CASSLDGLAWGEQYF
TRBV30	NA	TRBJ1-1	NA	TGTGCCTGGGGACCGGGACCACTCACTGAAGCTTTCTTT	CAWGPGPLTEAFF
TRBV14	NA	TRBJ2-7	NA	TGTGCCAGCAGTCGAGACCCCTACGAGCAGTACTTC	CASSRDPYEQYF
TRBV29-1	NA	TRBJ1-1	NA	TGCAGCGGTATTGGAGGTACGAACACTGAAGCTTTCTTT	CSGIGGTNTEAFF
TRBV7-7	TRBD2	TRBJ2-5	NA	TGTGCCAGCAGCGGGCCGGGACTACCGACCCAAGAGACCCAGTACTTC	CASSGPGLPTQETQYF
TRBV10-2	NA	TRBJ1-3	NA	TGCGCCAGCAGTGAGTCGATGGCAGGGGTCGTCACCATATATTTT	CASSESMAGVVTIYF
TRBV29-1	TRBD1	TRBJ2-7	NA	TGCAGCGTTGCCTGGGACAGGCTCTCCTCCGAGCAGTACTTC	CSVAWDRLSSEQYF
TRBV28	TRBD2	TRBJ2-1	NA	TGTGCCAGCAGGGGACTAGCGGGCATCTACAATGAGCAGTTCTTC	CASRGLAGIYNEQFF
TRBV11-2	NA	TRBJ2-7	NA	TGTGCCAGCAGCTTCGGTGTTGACTCCTACGAGCAGTACTTC	CASSFGVDSYEQYF
TRBV7-9	NA	TRBJ2-5	few	TGTGCCAGCAGCCCGGAGGGAGAGACCCAGTACTTC	CASSPEGETQYF
TRBV19	NA	TRBJ2-4	NA	TGTGCCAGTAGTATAGTTGGAGAGGGGTTCTATCAGTACTTC	CASSIVGEGFYQYF
TRBV4-2	NA	TRBJ2-2	NA	TGTGCCAGCAGCCAAGATTGGGGGGCAGGGAAGGTCGGGGAGCTGTTTTTT	CASSQDWGAGKVGELFF
TRBV25-1	NA	TRBJ2-2	few	TGTGCCAGCAGAGGGATGCCGGGCCGTACGAACACCGGGGAGCTGTTTTTT	CASRGMPGRTNTGELFF
TRBV7-2	NA	TRBJ1-2	few	TGTGCCAGCAGCTTAGGAGGGGGACCGGGCTACACCTTC	CASSLGGGPGYTF
TRBV30	TRBD1	TRBJ1-5	NA	TGTGCCTGGAGTGTTGGAGGGACAGGGGACAATCAGCCCCAGCATTTT	CAWSVGGTGDNQPQHF
TRBV6-6	TRBD1	TRBJ1-2	once	TGTGCCAGCAGCCCCGGGACAGAAATATATGGCTACACCTTC	CASSPGTEIYGYTF
TRBV11-1	TRBD1	TRBJ1-2	NA	TGTGCCAGCAGCTTGGACAGGCAACTTATCCCCCCGAACGGCTACACCTTC	CASSLDRQLIPPNGYTF
TRBV5-4	NA	TRBJ1-5	NA	TGTGCCAGCAGCGCCGTAGGGGAGCCCCAGCATTTT	CASSAVGEPQHF
TRBV6-6	NA	TRBJ1-4	NA	TGTGCCAGCAGTCACCCACAGGGAAAACTGTTTTTT	CASSHPQGKLFF
TRBV28	TRBD1	TRBJ1-1	once	TGTGCCAGCAGTGACAGCCGGGACAGTAGAATTCCTTTCTTT	CASSDSRDSRIPFF
TRBV6-5	NA	TRBJ2-1	NA	TGTGCCAGCAGGCCTATGGGGCCGAGCGGTGAGCAGTTCTTC	CASRPMGPSGEQFF
TRBV7-9	NA	TRBJ2-2	once	TGTGCCAGCAGGAAAATGGGTCACACCGGGGAGCTGTTTTTT	CASRKMGHTGELFF
TRBV5-6	NA	TRBJ1-1	NA	TGTGCCAGCAGACCAGTTGACAGGCTCATCACTGAAGCTTTCTTT	CASRPVDRLITEAFF
TRBV7-2	NA	TRBJ2-1	NA	TGTGCCAGCAGCTTTTCACACGACTCCTACAATGAGCAGTTCTTC	CASSFSHDSYNEQFF
TRBV7-9	NA	TRBJ2-5	NA	TGTGCCAGCAGCTTACGCAGACAAGAGACCCAGTACTTC	CASSLRRQETQYF
TRBV7-8	NA	TRBJ1-5	NA	TGTGCCAGCAGCTTAGTGGTTGGGCAGCCCCAGCATTTT	CASSLVVGQPQHF
TRBV5-4	TRBD1	TRBJ2-2	once	TGTGCCAGCAGCTTAGACAGGGGGCCAGCCCGGTCCACCGGGGAGCTGTTTTTT	CASSLDRGPARSTGELFF
TRBV5-4	NA	TRBJ1-2	NA	TGTGCCAGCAGCTGGACAGTCACCAAAAAATATGGCTACACCTTC	CASSWTVTKKYGYTF
TRBV7-6	NA	TRBJ1-3	NA	TGTGCCAGCAGCTTTACAGGTCGATATAAAAACACCATATATTTT	CASSFTGRYKNTIYF
TRBV6-5	NA	TRBJ2-7	NA	TGTGCCAGCAGAGCTCCAGGAAGCTACGAGCAGTACTTC	CASRAPGSYEQYF
TRBV5-6	TRBD1	TRBJ2-7	NA	TGTGCCAGCAGCACCGGGACAGGATTTTCCTACGAGCAGTACTTC	CASSTGTGFSYEQYF
TRBV5-1	TRBD1	TRBJ2-2	NA	TGCGCCAGCAGCTTGGAGCCTGGGACAGGGAACACCGGGGAGCTGTTTTTT	CASSLEPGTGNTGELFF
TRBV30	NA	TRBJ2-7	NA	TGTGCCTGGAACCAGGGGAGCTACGAGCAGTACTTC	CAWNQGSYEQYF
TRBV28	NA	TRBJ2-7	few	TGTGCCAGCACCGAGCCTATGGGCCGCAGCGAGCAGTACTTC	CASTEPMGRSEQYF
TRBV4-2	NA	TRBJ1-2	NA	TGTGCCAGCAGCCAAGATATAGTAGGGGAGTACACCTTC	CASSQDIVGEYTF
TRBV18	NA	TRBJ1-2	NA	TGTGCCAGCTCACTTGGCCAGGAAGTCGACTATGGCTACACCTTC	CASSLGQEVDYGYTF
TRBV7-9	NA	TRBJ1-2	NA	TGTGCCAGCAGTCCCCGGACAAATTCTAACTATGGCTACACCTTC	CASSPRTNSNYGYTF
TRBV27	NA	TRBJ1-3	NA	TGTGCGTCGGGGGACCGAAACACCATATATTTT	CASGDRNTIYF
TRBV9	TRBD1	TRBJ1-2	NA	TGTGCCAGCAGCCCCAGGGGGGATTATGGCTACACCTTC	CASSPRGDYGYTF
TRBV20-1	NA	TRBJ2-3	NA	TGCAGTGGAACGGGGGCAGATACGCAGTATTTT	CSGTGADTQYF
TRBV28	NA	TRBJ1-5	few	TGTGCCAGCAGTAGGACAGTGAATCAGCCCCAGCATTTT	CASSRTVNQPQHF
TRBV18	NA	TRBJ2-1	NA	TGTGCCAGCTCACCGGTCCCCCACAATGAGCAGTTCTTC	CASSPVPHNEQFF
TRBV5-1	NA	TRBJ2-2	NA	TGCGCCAGCAGCTTGCGGCAAACAGTGAACACCGGGGAGCTGTTTTTT	CASSLRQTVNTGELFF